This T cell receptor beta chain was sequenced in a study of blood T cell repertoires in COVID-19. Across the study: Samples came from the United States, Italy and Spain, spanning acute and convalescent COVID-19.

V was clipped by 6 bases and J by 7 bases; unmatched bases: 17. This CDR3 spans 16 amino acids. Germline lookup yields CDR1 SGHAT and CDR2 FQNNGV. Per the original methods: How many nucleated cells were present was estimated from reference gene primer amplification. Profiling relied on immunoSEQ multiplex PCR, and the TCRdb table lists in-frame clones only, not all of them. V, J and clone size were drawn from that table, and D and trimming were deduced from the DNA. The repertoire holds approximately 270,000 clones, with approximately 85% as singletons. Sequencing was performed on peripheral blood. The rearrangement joins TRBV11-2 to TRBJ1-1, with 7 bases matching TRBD1. This sequence originates from a human donor with COVID-19, enrolled during active disease. The donor label of this sample is uncertain. For the CDR3, the DNA is TGTGCCAGCAGTGGGGGTCTCCAAGCGGCAGGGGGTGAAGCTTTCTTT. This gives the protein CASSGGLQAAGGEAFF.